This passage covers 18 T cell receptor beta chains from one sample sequenced in a study of control samples from healthy donors and cancer patients (dated by TCRdb to about 2020). The library was generated by the immunoSEQ multiplex PCR assay. The source is immuneACCESS, and TCRdb retained only in-frame sequences with V and J called. Part of the clones is not carried over; for the studies checked, unresolved V genes explain less than half of this, and the remainder is unexplained. The sample contains roughly 120,000 clones, approximately 89% of them found a single time. The ten largest clones represent about 3.2% of the sample. The sample consisted of blood. The receptors come from a man aged 40-55 years in good health.

The chain joins TRBV10-3 to TRBJ2-1, with 10 positions matching TRBD2. V shed 5 bases, J shed 7 bases, and the junction held 11 bases outside the gene matches. Germline loops: CDR1 ENHRY, CDR2 SYGVKD. There are 16 residues in the CDR3. The CDR3 reads CAISLLGTSAGNEQFF. The CDR3 nucleotides read TGTGCCATCAGTCTTCTCGGGACTAGCGCTGGGAATGAGCAGTTCTTC.

This chain links TRBV6-5 with TRBJ2-5; 10 bases line up with TRBD1. CDR1 and CDR2 from the germline V gene are MNHEY and SVGAGI. J gave up 1 base and V 8 bases, and 4 bases lay outside the gene matches. This CDR3 comprises 14 residues. Here the CDR3 reads CASGTGVIQETQYF. In nucleotides, the CDR3 is TGTGCCAGCGGGACAGGGGTAATCCAAGAGACCCAGTACTTC.

The chain has TRBV7-9 and TRBJ1-3; weak D call: TRBD1 (5 bases). From germline, CDR1 is SEHNR and CDR2 FQNEAQ (reference sequence). The CDR3 contains 14 residues. V dropped 7 bases and J dropped 4 bases, with 14 bases sitting between them. The chain's CDR3 is CASNPGQGGNTIYF. The CDR3 DNA follows: TGTGCCAGCAACCCTGGTCAGGGAGGAAACACCATATATTTT.

The chain joins TRBV12-3 or TRBV12-4 to TRBJ1-5; possibly TRBD1 for D (5 bases). CDR3 size: 13 residues. Trimming cost V 6 bases and J 4 bases, with 10 bases left between them. CDR3 region: CASSIRENQPQHF. CDR3 sequence (DNA): TGTGCCAGCAGCATCAGGGAGAATCAGCCCCAGCATTTT.

The J gene is TRBJ2-2, the V gene TRBV24-1; 11 bases fit TRBD2. Germline CDR1 is KGHDR and CDR2 is SFDVKD. Unmatched junction bases numbered 10, after V lost 5 bases and J lost 9 bases. The CDR3 has 16 amino acids. The CDR3, as DNA: TGTGCCACCAGTGCCCCCAGTAGCGGGGGGGCGCGGGAGCTGTTTTTT. It specifies CATSAPSSGGARELFF.

V gene TRBV7-9 combines with J gene TRBJ2-3; 13 nucleotides align to TRBD2. The junction had 6 bases not matched to a gene; V was cut back by 4 bases and J by 8 bases. The CDR3 loop spans 15 amino acids. Germline CDR1 is SEHNR and CDR2 is FQNEAQ (reference sequence). The CDR3 is CASSSSGTSGATQYF. The CDR3 DNA reads TGTGCCAGCAGCTCCTCCGGGACTAGCGGGGCTACGCAGTATTTT.

The J gene is TRBJ2-3, the V gene TRBV9, with TRBD2 matching 8 bases. V gave up 2 bases and J gave up 2 bases; unmatched junction bases: 4. CDR1 and CDR2 from the germline V gene are SGDLS and YYNGEE. The CDR3 consists of 15 residues. The CDR3 DNA sequence: TGTGCCAGCAGCGTCGGGGGGGCAGTCACAGATACGCAGTATTTT. Its protein is CASSVGGAVTDTQYF.

This rearrangement joins TRBV2 to TRBJ1-6, with 7 bases fitting TRBD1. This CDR3 contains 16 residues. CDR1 is SNHLY and CDR2 is FYNNEI in the germline V gene. The J segment lost 1 base and the V segment lost 6 bases, leaving 6 bases of the junction unmatched. The CDR3 sequence is CASSIATGSYNSPLHF. CDR3 coding DNA: TGTGCCAGCAGCATAGCGACAGGGTCCTATAATTCACCCCTCCACTTT. The full variable domain, its missing parts supplied by reference TRBV2 and TRBJ1-6, is EPEVTQTPSHQVTQMGQEVILRCVPISNHLYFYWYRQILGQKVEFLVSFYNNEISEKSEIFDDQFSVERPDGSNFTLKIRSTKLEDSAMYFCASSIATGSYNSPLHFGNGTRLTVT.

This chain links TRBV7-2 with TRBJ1-2; no clear D. The CDR3 contains 13 residues. Germline-derived CDR1 and CDR2 are SGHTA and FQGNSA. Deletions cut 5 bases from V and 3 bases from J, with 10 bases between. CDR3 DNA: TGTGCCAGCAGCCCTGCTAGGGACTATGGCTACACCTTC. This translates into CASSPARDYGYTF.

The rearrangement links TRBV2 to TRBJ2-2, with 13 positions matching TRBD2. In germline, CDR1 is SNHLY, CDR2 FYNNEI. V lost 4 bases, J lost 3 bases, and 8 bases stayed unmatched. This CDR3 spans 18 amino acids. The CDR3 loop is CASSATSGGAWDTGELFF. The CDR3 DNA is TGTGCCAGCAGTGCAACTAGCGGGGGGGCCTGGGACACCGGGGAGCTGTTTTTT.

This chain connects TRBV7-8 to TRBJ2-7; D gene unclear. The CDR3 has 13 residues. The germline gives CDR1 SGHVS, CDR2 FQNEAQ. Between the trimmed V and J ends, which lost 2 bases and 5 bases, there was a span of 10 bases. This CDR3 reads CASSLKGVNEQYF. As DNA, the CDR3 is TGTGCCAGCAGCTTAAAGGGTGTCAACGAGCAGTACTTC.

The V call is TRBV24-1, the J call TRBJ1-5, with a weak D call TRBD1 (5 bases). Looked up from germline, CDR1 is KGHDR and CDR2 is SFDVKD. With 3 bases removed from V and 1 base from J, the gap between germline ends came to 12 bases. This CDR3 contains 16 residues. The CDR3 DNA reads as TGTGCCACCAGTGATCCGAGAACAGGCAGCAATCAGCCCCAGCATTTT. It encodes CATSDPRTGSNQPQHF.

Only a few counts were recorded for this clone. The chain joins TRBV9 to TRBJ2-5; 9 positions agree with TRBD1. V lost 4 bases to trimming and J lost 2 bases; unmatched junction nucleotides: 9. Germline-derived CDR1 and CDR2 are SGDLS and YYNGEE. This CDR3 is 16 amino acids long. CDR3: CASSQTPGQGQETQYF. CDR3 in DNA: TGTGCCAGCAGCCAAACGCCGGGACAGGGACAAGAGACCCAGTACTTC.

This chain uses TRBV12-3 or TRBV12-4 with TRBJ1-2; TRBD1 is a possible D gene (5 bases). The V end was cut by 3 bases, the J end by 6 bases, with 8 bases between. CDR3 length equals 12 residues. The CDR3 is CASSFWGDGYTF. CDR3 sequence (DNA): TGTGCCAGCAGTTTCTGGGGGGATGGCTACACCTTC.

Details on this clone: The sample has other DNA sequences that encode this CDR3 too. The genes are TRBV10-1 and TRBJ2-3, with D perhaps matching TRBD2 (6 bases). Germline CDR1 and CDR2: WNHNN and SYGVQD (reference sequence). The CDR3 loop spans 13 amino acids. The V and J ends lost 5 bases and 1 base respectively, with 7 bases between them. The DNA of the CDR3 is TGCGCCAGCAGTTTAGCGGGCACAGATACGCAGTATTTT. It translates to CASSLAGTDTQYF.

The chain is built from TRBV7-8 and TRBJ2-1; unclear D gene. The V end was cut by 1 base, the J end by 1 base, with 11 bases between. CDR1 is SGHVS and CDR2 is FQNEAQ in the germline V gene. This CDR3 has 16 amino acids. The CDR3 region has the DNA TGTGCCAGCAGCTTAGGGTTCGGCGAGTCCTACAATGAGCAGTTCTTC. It encodes CASSLGFGESYNEQFF.

The CDR3 DNA follows: TGTGCCACCAGCCTGGGACTAGCGGGGGGTAATGAGCAGTTCTTC. Its translation: CATSLGLAGGNEQFF. This rearrangement joins TRBV15 to TRBJ2-1; 15 nucleotides agree with TRBD2. CDR3 length equals 15 residues. J gave up 7 bases and V 5 bases, and 3 bases lay outside the gene matches. The germline V gene has CDR1 LNHNV and CDR2 YYDKDF (reference sequence).

V usage is TRBV2 and J usage is TRBJ2-2, with D perhaps matching TRBD1 or TRBD2 (7 bases each). V was cut by 5 bases and J by 4 bases, with 17 bases left in between. The CDR3 extends over 16 amino acids. Looked up from germline, CDR1 is SNHLY and CDR2 is FYNNEI. The CDR3 DNA reads TGTGCCAGCAGTAAAGGGGCAGGGGGGGGCACCGGGGAGCTGTTTTTT. Translation: CASSKGAGGGTGELFF.